The rows below give T cell receptor beta chains drawn from one sample of a study of PD-1 blockade in classical Hodgkin lymphoma. Produced via immunoSEQ multiplex PCR; TCRdb's table is partial and in-frame only. Of 130,000 to 150,000 clones in the sample, approximately 72% were seen once. The sample consisted of peripheral blood mononuclear cells (PBMCs), taken before the second cycle of nivolumab. The receptors come from a human donor with classical Hodgkin lymphoma. CDR3s include the opening cysteine and the closing phenylalanine or tryptophan.

V gene: TRBV5-5; J gene: TRBJ2-5; CDR3 protein: CASSGSGNQYF
V gene: TRBV9; J gene: TRBJ2-7; CDR3 protein: CASSASPETGVYEQYF
V gene: TRBV27; J gene: TRBJ2-2; CDR3 protein: CASSFLGNDGELFF
V gene: TRBV18; J gene: TRBJ2-3; CDR3 protein: CASSPTSGGAADTQYF
V gene: TRBV7-2; J gene: TRBJ1-3; CDR3 protein: CASSPRARSGNTIYF
V gene: TRBV9; J gene: TRBJ2-3; CDR3 protein: CASSSSSGGADTQYF
V gene: TRBV2; J gene: TRBJ2-7; CDR3 protein: CASRVSSYEQYF
V gene: TRBV2; J gene: TRBJ1-6; CDR3 protein: CASSVQGGNSPLHF
V gene: TRBV6-6; J gene: TRBJ1-5; CDR3 protein: CASTDSNQPQHF
V gene: TRBV18; J gene: TRBJ2-7; CDR3 protein: CASSAGTGYSYEQYF
V gene: TRBV18; J gene: TRBJ1-3; CDR3 protein: CASSPRTDLSGNTIYF
V gene: TRBV11-2; J gene: TRBJ2-2; CDR3 protein: CASSLVYRKDTGELFF
V gene: TRBV5-6; J gene: TRBJ1-1; CDR3 protein: CASSSDRGNTEAFF
V gene: TRBV18; J gene: TRBJ1-6; CDR3 protein: CASSPPTGQNLHF
V gene: TRBV4-2; J gene: TRBJ2-7; CDR3 protein: CASSQETGWEYEQYF
V gene: TRBV27; J gene: TRBJ1-5; CDR3 protein: CASSFYSNQPQHF
V gene: TRBV7-2; J gene: TRBJ2-5; CDR3 protein: CASSLAGLRSETQYF
V gene: TRBV5-8; J gene: TRBJ2-7; CDR3 protein: CASSLDQGSKQYF
V gene: TRBV2; J gene: TRBJ1-5; CDR3 protein: CASSAQGVYQPQHF
V gene: TRBV28; J gene: TRBJ2-1; CDR3 protein: CASSFRGRVTLREQFF
V gene: TRBV27; J gene: TRBJ1-2; CDR3 protein: CASSLPVPRTWSYGYTF
V gene: TRBV19; J gene: TRBJ1-2; CDR3 protein: CASTTAGTNYGYTF
V gene: TRBV6-5; J gene: TRBJ2-5; CDR3 protein: CASTSEGTQYF
V gene: TRBV7-9; J gene: TRBJ1-3; CDR3 protein: CASSQDRDSSSLLYF
V gene: TRBV28; J gene: TRBJ1-1; CDR3 protein: CASSPAPDTEAFF
V gene: TRBV19; J gene: TRBJ2-7; CDR3 protein: CASSIGSGNSYEQYF